This TCR beta chain was found in a study of cytomegalovirus exposure and HLA in healthy donors. Study findings and constraints: Some public TCRs appeared in many individuals, while most sequences were rare.

The PCR used 60 Vbeta and 13 Jbeta primers. Sequencing used immunoSEQ multiplex PCR; TCRdb keeps in-frame clones, though not all of them. The sample holds about 98,000 clones, roughly 77% seen once. Germline CDR1 reads PRHDT; CDR2 reads FYEKMQ (reference sequence). Between the trimmed V and J ends, which lost 0 bases and 5 bases, there was a span of 14 bases. CDR3 length: 16 residues. Worth noting for this clone: Antigen: not known.

Input material: PBMCs. This chain links TRBV13 with TRBJ1-5; TRBD1 is a possible D gene (6 bases). This clonotype was sampled from a man aged 35 to 55 in good health and CMV-seronegative. The CDR3 sequence: CASSLGGGPGHQPQHF. DNA of the CDR3: TGTGCCAGCAGCTTAGGCGGGGGGCCCGGGCATCAGCCCCAGCATTTT.